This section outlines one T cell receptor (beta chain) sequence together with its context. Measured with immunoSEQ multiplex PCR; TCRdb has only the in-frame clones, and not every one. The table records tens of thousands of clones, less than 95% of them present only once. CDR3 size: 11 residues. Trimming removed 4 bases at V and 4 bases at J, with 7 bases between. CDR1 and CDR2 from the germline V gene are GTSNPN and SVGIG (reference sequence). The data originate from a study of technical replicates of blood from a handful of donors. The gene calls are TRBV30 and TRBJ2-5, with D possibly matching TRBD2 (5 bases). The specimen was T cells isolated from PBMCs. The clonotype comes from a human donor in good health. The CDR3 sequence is CAWIGRETQYF. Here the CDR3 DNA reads TGTGCCTGGATAGGGAGAGAGACCCAGTACTTC.